This TCR beta chain came from a study of technical replicates of blood from several donors. Method: immunoSEQ multiplex PCR; TCRdb's copy keeps in-frame clones and lacks some. The top ten hold about 0.39% of the sample, which has 100,000 or so clones, approximately 96% seen once. V was clipped by 5 bases and J by 5 bases; unmatched bases: 10. Germline-derived CDR1 and CDR2 are MDHEN and SYDVKM. This CDR3 is built from 16 residues. Sample: T cells isolated from PBMCs. The receptor was isolated from a human donor in good health. The chain employs TRBV28 and TRBJ2-5; 11 bases line up with TRBD1. CDR3 loop: CASSPGTGGLWETQYF. DNA of the CDR3: TGTGCCAGCAGTCCCGGGACAGGGGGTTTGTGGGAGACCCAGTACTTC.